This T cell receptor (beta chain) was captured by sequencing in a study of shared clonotypes between healthy human individuals. Study information: For every donor, three CD4 naive, three CD4 memory, two CD8 naive and one CD8 memory plates were used.

This CDR3 region has 15 residues. Germline trimming cut 6 bases from V and 8 bases from J; bases unmatched to any gene: 12. The germline CDR1 and CDR2 sequences are SNHLY and FYNNEI. In its sample, this clone was seen a few times. The antigen is not known. The donors, all of them Caucasian adults, lived in Nashville, Tennessee. Study findings and constraints: The four-donor shared clonotypes exceeded non-shared clonotypes in generation probability, with non-shared ones scoring lower. For naive CD4 cells, approximately 5% of clonotypes were shared across a few donors.

TCRdb's table, derived via immunoSEQ multiplex PCR, lists solely in-frame clones and lacks some. The sample has almost 750,000 clones; over 55% are singletons. Sequenced sample: memory CD4+ T cells sorted from blood. The subset here: CD45RA-negative fraction. V usage is TRBV2 and J usage is TRBJ1-4, with 7 bases identical to TRBD1. The TCR sequence derives from a woman aged 30 to 39 in good health. This CDR3 reads CASREPGGLGEKLFF. In nucleotides, the CDR3 is TGTGCCAGCAGGGAGCCAGGGGGTCTGGGGGAAAAACTGTTTTTT.